The 5 T cell receptor beta chains presented below share a single source sample, sequenced in a study of blood T cell repertoires in COVID-19. Measured with immunoSEQ multiplex PCR; TCRdb has only the in-frame clones, and not every one. The profile shows about 420,000 clones, about 90% of them singletons. The sequencing sample was made of peripheral blood. The receptors come from a man aged 18 to 30 with COVID-19, enrolled during active disease.

The chain couples TRBV20-1 to TRBJ2-4, with D maybe TRBD2 (5 bases). Germline V CDR1 and CDR2: DFQATT, SNEGSKA (reference sequence). The length of the CDR3 is 16 residues. Trimming cost V 6 bases and J 3 bases, with 21 bases left between them. The CDR3 coding sequence is TGCAGTGCCAGTCCCGCCGGGGTCTTGGGCAAAAACATTCAGTACTTC. Amino acid sequence: CSASPAGVLGKNIQYF.

The CDR3 loop reads CASTPDRLNTEAFF. CDR3 nucleotide sequence: TGTGCCAGCACCCCGGACAGGTTGAACACTGAAGCTTTCTTT. V and J are TRBV27 and TRBJ1-1, with 7 bases lining up with TRBD1. Germline CDR1 reads MNHEY; CDR2 reads SMNVEV (reference sequence). This CDR3 contains 14 residues. Trimming took 7 bases from V and 0 from J; bases not matched to a gene: 5.

The CDR3 reads CASSAGRGLGYGYTF. The CDR3 nucleotides are TGTGCCAGCAGCGCCGGAAGGGGGCTTGGGTATGGCTACACCTTC. J is TRBJ1-2 and V is TRBV7-3; TRBD1 matches at 7 bases. V lost 5 bases, J lost 5 bases, and 11 bases stayed unmatched. The CDR3 contains 15 residues. Germline values: CDR1 SGHTA, CDR2 FQGTGA.

The chain has TRBV9 and TRBJ2-7; 7 bases align to TRBD2. This CDR3 comprises 15 residues. V shed 3 bases, J shed 2 bases, and the junction held 8 bases outside the gene matches. Germline CDR1 and CDR2: SGDLS and YYNGEE. CDR3 nucleotide sequence: TGTGCCAGCAGCGCGGGACTAAGTAGGGCCTACGAGCAGTACTTC. Residues: CASSAGLSRAYEQYF.

V is TRBV7-3 and J is TRBJ1-1; 7 bases are a match to TRBD1. From germline, CDR1 is SGHTA and CDR2 FQGTGA. The CDR3 covers 15 residues. V shed 5 bases and J 1 base; nucleotides not matched to a gene: 7. CDR3 sequence reads: CASSHDPGGNTEAFF. The CDR3 nucleotides are TGTGCCAGCAGCCATGACCCAGGGGGGAACACTGAAGCTTTCTTT. Together with reference TRBV7-3 and TRBJ1-1, the CDR3 gives the full variable domain: GAGVSQTPSNKVTEKGKYVELRCDPISGHTALYWYRQSLGQGPEFLIYFQGTGAADDSGLPNDRFFAVRPEGSVSTLKIQRTERGDSAVYLCASSHDPGGNTEAFFGQGTRLTVV.